The clone carrying this T cell receptor beta chain was observed a single time. No antigen is known for it. This record belongs to a study of B cell selection in AIRE deficiency. General observations from the study: Only about 9.3% of roughly 3,700 shared Treg sequences were patient-specific; about 30% healthy-specific.

The CDR3 has 15 amino acids. The ends were cut back, 5 bases at V and 5 bases at J, with 18 bases in the middle. The germline gives CDR1 SGHTA, CDR2 FQGNSA. Only in-frame clones appear in the TCRdb table, and some are missing; sequencing was by immunoSEQ multiplex PCR. The sample carries about 2,900 clones, 78% recorded once. Regulatory T cells were sorted as CD4+CD25hiCD127low/negative. The sequence derives from a human donor with AIRE deficiency. The chain links TRBV7-2 to TRBJ1-2, with D perhaps TRBD1 (6 bases). Sequencing used Tregs sorted from PBMCs. The CDR3 nucleotides are TGTGCCAGCAGCCTCCATGGGGGGGCCCAATATGGCTACACCTTC. It translates to CASSLHGGAQYGYTF.